This passage covers 5 T cell receptor beta chains from one sample sequenced in a study of cytomegalovirus exposure and HLA in healthy donors (dated by TCRdb to between 2016 and 2019). The library relied on the immunoSEQ multiplex PCR assay. For the multiplex PCR, a mixture combining 60 forward primers for TCR Vbeta segments and 13 reverse primers for TCR Jbeta segments was used. TCRdb obtained this table from immuneACCESS and retained in-frame rearrangements with V and J assigned. These tables miss some clones; where compared with another copy, unresolved V genes account for less than half of the shortfall, and the remainder is unexplained. In all, the sample holds about 170,000 clones, and about four fifths of those were seen once. The biggest ten clones account for 0.77% of the sample. Sequenced sample: PBMCs. These receptors originate from a woman aged 18-29 years in good health and CMV-seronegative.

J is TRBJ2-2 and V is TRBV6-7; maybe TRBD1 (5 bases). TRBV6-7 is an ORF, with its function uncertain. Trimming took 8 bases from V and 10 from J, leaving 17 bases between them. This CDR3 is 13 amino acids long. CDR3 loop: CASDSCFVSELFF. CDR3 sequence (DNA): TGTGCCAGCGACAGTTGCTTTGTGTCGGAGCTGTTTTTT.

This clone was found once. The chain uses TRBV28 and TRBJ1-5, with D tentatively TRBD1 (6 bases). V was cut by 11 bases and J by 1 base, with 9 bases left in between. Germline values: CDR1 MDHEN, CDR2 SYDVKM. The CDR3 loop spans 12 amino acids. The CDR3 DNA reads TGTGCCGGCGGACAGAGCAATCAGCCCCAGCATTTT. This codes for CAGGQSNQPQHF. Supplemented by reference TRBV28 and TRBJ1-5, the full variable domain reads DVKVTQSSRYLVKRTGEKVFLECVQDMDHENMFWYRQDPGLGLRLIYFSYDVKMKEKGDIPEGYSVSREKKERFSLILESASTNQTSMYLCAGGQSNQPQHFGDGTRLSIL.

The chain links TRBV10-3 to TRBJ1-1, with D unclear. CDR3 length: 14 residues. Between the trimmed V and J ends, which lost 10 bases and 0 bases, there was a span of 15 bases. Germline CDR1 ENHRY, CDR2 SYGVKD. DNA of the CDR3: TGTGCCAAAGACCCGACACCCATGAACACTGAAGCTTTCTTT. It yields the protein CAKDPTPMNTEAFF.

The chain is built from TRBV13 and TRBJ2-5, with D perhaps matching TRBD1 (5 bases). V lost 5 bases, J lost 4 bases, and 20 bases lay in between. Germline V gives CDR1 PRHDT, CDR2 FYEKMQ (reference sequence). The CDR3 spans 16 residues. CDR3: CASSAQQELLGETQYF. In DNA form, the CDR3 reads TGTGCCAGCAGCGCCCAACAGGAGCTCCTAGGAGAGACCCAGTACTTC.

The chain carries TRBV6-1 and TRBJ2-7; TRBD2 matches 10 bases. V was pared by 6 bases and J by 2 bases, with 7 bases of the junction left unmatched. Germline V gives CDR1 MNHNS, CDR2 SASEGT. The CDR3 contains 15 residues. The CDR3 here is CASRMEREGPYEQYF. DNA of the CDR3: TGTGCCAGCAGGATGGAGCGGGAGGGCCCCTACGAGCAGTACTTC.